Listed here are 29 T cell receptor beta chains from one sample, sequenced in a study of blood T cell repertoires in COVID-19. Assay used: immunoSEQ multiplex PCR; TCRdb lists only in-frame clones, some missing. The sample consists of 40,000 to 50,000 clones, roughly nine tenths of them appearing once. Sequencing was performed on peripheral blood. The receptors originated from a human donor in a cohort sampled during active COVID-19.

This clone was detected once. The rearrangement uses TRBV3-1 (or the pseudogene TRBV3-2) and TRBJ1-1; tentatively, D is TRBD1 (5 bases). The CDR3 consists of 18 residues. Trimming took 3 bases from V and 0 from J, leaving 20 bases between them. CDR1 and CDR2 from the germline V gene are LGHDT and YNNKEL (reference sequence). CDR3 amino acids: CASSHEPRQNRMNTEAFF. The CDR3 DNA reads as TGTGCCAGCAGCCACGAACCCCGACAGAACCGAATGAACACTGAAGCTTTCTTT.

The CDR3 loop reads CASSFGRASYNEQFF. The CDR3 DNA reads TGTGCCAGCAGCTTTGGGAGGGCCTCCTACAATGAGCAGTTCTTC. This chain joins TRBV7-9 and TRBJ2-1; the match to TRBD2 covers 7 bases. The trim removed 3 bases at V and 0 bases at J, leaving 2 bases unmatched. This CDR3 contains 15 residues. Germline V CDR1 and CDR2: SEHNR, FQNEAQ (reference sequence).

The chain uses TRBV11-2 and TRBJ1-6; 7 bases line up with TRBD1. Germline CDR1 reads SGHAT; CDR2 reads FQNNGV. The CDR3 is 15 residues long. V lost 2 bases to trimming and J lost 8 bases; unmatched junction nucleotides: 6. In DNA form, the CDR3 reads TGTGCCAGCAGCTTACGAGGGGGCCAAGATTCACCCCTCCACTTT. Translating it yields CASSLRGGQDSPLHF.

The chain employs TRBV4-3 and TRBJ1-1; D gene unclear. CDR1 is LGHNA, CDR2 YSLEER, per germline. The CDR3 covers 17 residues. With 0 bases removed from V and 4 bases from J, the gap between germline ends came to 18 bases. This CDR3 is CASSQEGFLEGGTEAFF. DNA of the CDR3: TGCGCCAGCAGCCAAGAAGGCTTCCTGGAGGGAGGCACTGAAGCTTTCTTT.

This chain uses TRBV7-9 with TRBJ2-7, with TRBD2 matching 7 bases. Germline V gives CDR1 SEHNR, CDR2 FQNEAQ (reference sequence). This CDR3 contains 14 residues. Trimming took 5 bases from V and 1 from J; bases not matched to a gene: 5. Here the CDR3 reads CASSRTSSSYEQYF. As DNA, the CDR3 is TGTGCCAGCAGCCGGACTAGTTCGTCCTACGAGCAGTACTTC.

The V call is TRBV5-1, the J call TRBJ1-3; tentatively, D is TRBD1 (5 bases). Germline CDR1 and CDR2: SGHRS and YFSETQ. This CDR3 contains 16 residues. V dropped 0 bases and J dropped 2 bases, with 12 bases sitting between them. CDR3 in DNA: TGCGCCAGCAGCTTGGAGGCAGGGTCTCCTGGAAACACCATATATTTT. Its translation is CASSLEAGSPGNTIYF.

The genes are TRBV5-1 and TRBJ1-4; no clear D. Germline V gene sequence: CDR1 SGHRS, CDR2 YFSETQ. Trimming removed 4 bases from V and 6 bases from J, with 19 bases in between. This CDR3 is built from 16 residues. The CDR3 DNA sequence: TGCGCCAGCAGCCTGGGCCAGCGGAAAGTACATGAAAAACTGTTTTTT. This sequence encodes CASSLGQRKVHEKLFF.

This clone was recorded a few times. The gene calls are TRBV4-1 and TRBJ1-3; no firm D call. V gave up 0 bases and J gave up 2 bases, with 11 bases separating them. Germline lookup yields CDR1 MGHRA and CDR2 YSYEKL. This CDR3 region has 16 residues. The CDR3 DNA follows: TGCGCCAGCAGCCAAGAAGGAGTCCGAGCTGGAAACACCATATATTTT. As protein: CASSQEGVRAGNTIYF.

This chain links TRBV2 with TRBJ2-2; no reliable D call. In germline, CDR1 is SNHLY, CDR2 FYNNEI. The V and J ends lost 10 bases and 0 bases respectively, with 9 bases between them. The CDR3 contains 13 residues. The CDR3 loop reads CATLGPNTGELFF. The CDR3 DNA is TGTGCCACCCTGGGCCCGAACACCGGGGAGCTGTTTTTT.

This chain joins TRBV11-2 and TRBJ1-2, with D possibly TRBD1 on 6 matching bases. The ends were cut back, 5 bases at V and 2 bases at J, with 9 bases in the middle. This CDR3 spans 13 amino acids. Per the germline V gene, CDR1 is SGHAT and CDR2 is FQNNGV. CDR3: CASSPQGNYGYTF. The CDR3, as DNA: TGTGCCAGCAGCCCACAGGGAAACTATGGCTACACCTTC.

The chain uses TRBV20-1 and TRBJ2-7; TRBD1 is a possible D gene (6 bases). This CDR3 has 11 amino acids. Germline CDR1 is DFQATT and CDR2 is SNEGSKA (reference sequence). V lost 4 bases to trimming and J lost 5 bases, with 9 bases between them. The CDR3 DNA sequence: TGCAGTGCTATAAGACAGGACGAGCAGTACTTC. The encoded protein is CSAIRQDEQYF.

This clone was found a few times. The genes are TRBV14 and TRBJ1-1; D gene ambiguous. Germline CDR1 SGHDN, CDR2 FVKESK. The CDR3 totals 15 residues. V shed 1 base and J shed 7 bases, with 16 bases lying between them. The CDR3 protein is CASSQGSTLYFEAFF. The CDR3 bases are TGTGCCAGCAGCCAAGGCTCCACGTTATACTTTGAAGCTTTCTTT.

This rearrangement joins TRBV9 to TRBJ2-1; 10 bases align to TRBD2. J gave up 8 bases and V 0 bases, and 8 bases lay outside the gene matches. Germline CDR1 is SGDLS and CDR2 is YYNGEE. The CDR3 has 16 amino acids. CDR3 coding DNA: TGTGCCAGCAGCGTAGGGGGAGCGGGGGGGTTTTATGAGCAGTTCTTC. Protein sequence: CASSVGGAGGFYEQFF.

The V call is TRBV14, the J call TRBJ1-6, with a possible D match to TRBD1 (5 bases). Germline assignment: CDR1 SGHDN and CDR2 FVKESK. The CDR3 spans 19 residues. V lost 0 bases, J lost 2 bases, and 17 bases lay in between. This CDR3 is CASSQDGPGGRTYNSPLHF. CDR3 sequence (DNA): TGTGCCAGCAGCCAAGATGGGCCGGGGGGTAGGACCTATAATTCACCCCTCCACTTT.

The V call is TRBV5-6, the J call TRBJ1-2, with 8 bases matching TRBD1. The germline CDR1 and CDR2 sequences are SGHDT and YYEEEE. The V segment lost 4 bases and the J segment 0 bases; nucleotides outside the gene matches: 2. This CDR3 region has 14 residues. The CDR3 here is CASSTTGANYGYTF. CDR3 DNA sequence: TGTGCCAGCAGCACGACAGGGGCTAACTATGGCTACACCTTC.

The gene calls are TRBV27 and TRBJ2-5, with TRBD2 as a possible D gene (6 bases). There are 14 residues in the CDR3. Germline V CDR1 and CDR2: MNHEY, SMNVEV (reference sequence). Between the trimmed V and J ends, which lost 5 bases and 2 bases, there was a span of 12 bases. Here the CDR3 DNA reads TGTGCCAGCAGTCCGGGACTCCTACAAGAGACCCAGTACTTC. Residues: CASSPGLLQETQYF.

The rearrangement joins TRBV5-1 to TRBJ2-7; no reliable D call. CDR1 and CDR2 from the germline V gene are SGHRS and YFSETQ. The V end lost 0 bases, the J end lost 2 bases, and 9 bases lay between the germline ends. This CDR3 has 14 amino acids. CDR3 nucleotide sequence: TGCGCCAGCAGCTTGGGCGGAGATACCTACGAGCAGTACTTC. The encoded protein is CASSLGGDTYEQYF. Full variable domain (outside the CDR3, taken from reference TRBV5-1 and TRBJ2-7): KAGVTQTPRYLIKTRGQQVTLSCSPISGHRSVSWYQQTPGQGLQFLFEYFSETQRNKGNFPGRFSGRQFSNSRSEMNVSTLELGDSALYLCASSLGGDTYEQYFGPGTRLTVT.

The V and J genes are TRBV1 and TRBJ1-1; the table's D gene call, TRBD1, was not cross checked with the DNA. TRBV1 is an annotated pseudogene. The CDR3 covers 15 residues. CDR3 in DNA: TGCACCAGCAGCCTTCAACCACAGGGAATTCGTGAAGCTTTCTTT. Translating it yields CTSSLQPQGIREAFF.

The rearrangement joins TRBV25-1 to TRBJ1-1, with D possibly being TRBD1 (5 bases). In germline, CDR1 is MGHDK, CDR2 SYGVNS. The CDR3 is made up of 13 amino acids. V shed 7 bases and J shed 10 bases, with 19 bases lying between them. The CDR3 DNA is TGTGCCAGCATTGGCCGGCGGGATGGGACAGCTTTCTTT. This translates into CASIGRRDGTAFF.

This rearrangement joins TRBV9 to TRBJ2-1; D is perhaps TRBD1 (6 bases). The CDR3 spans 15 residues. Germline V gives CDR1 SGDLS, CDR2 YYNGEE. Trimming left V 0 bases short and J 0 bases short, with 7 bases between. CDR3 in amino acids: CASSVGGHSYNEQFF. Here the CDR3 DNA reads TGTGCCAGCAGCGTAGGGGGGCACTCCTACAATGAGCAGTTCTTC.

The chain is built from TRBV19 and TRBJ1-2; D is unresolved. The CDR3 spans 15 residues. With 9 bases removed from V and 7 bases from J, the gap between germline ends came to 24 bases. Germline loops: CDR1 LNHDA, CDR2 SQIVND (reference sequence). CDR3 protein: CASRPSAIKPGGYTF. As DNA, the CDR3 is TGTGCCAGCCGCCCCTCGGCCATTAAGCCGGGTGGCTACACCTTC.

The chain uses TRBV5-6 and TRBJ2-7, with D possibly matching TRBD1 (5 bases). CDR3 length equals 14 residues. Germline CDR1 SGHDT, CDR2 YYEEEE. Trimming took off 0 bases at V and 2 bases at J, with 9 bases between the two ends. CDR3 sequence (DNA): TGTGCCAGCAGCTTGGGGGGCTCGACCTACGAGCAGTACTTC. Translation: CASSLGGSTYEQYF.

V usage is TRBV2 and J usage is TRBJ1-5; 7 bases map to TRBD1. There are 17 residues in the CDR3. Germline-derived CDR1 and CDR2 are SNHLY and FYNNEI. The ends lost 2 bases at V and 1 base at J; junction bases unmatched: 8. CDR3 bases: TGTGCCAGCAGTGAAACAGGGGCGAATTGGAGCAATCAGCCCCAGCATTTT. It yields the protein CASSETGANWSNQPQHF.

The chain is built from TRBV7-2 and TRBJ2-1; TRBD2 matches 10 bases. Per the germline V gene, CDR1 is SGHTA and CDR2 is FQGNSA. This CDR3 is built from 14 residues. The V segment lost 2 bases and the J segment 8 bases; nucleotides outside the gene matches: 3. In DNA form, the CDR3 reads TGTGCCAGCAGCTTAAGCGGGGGGGCCTATGAGCAGTTCTTC. Amino acid sequence: CASSLSGGAYEQFF.

The chain employs TRBV11-2 and TRBJ2-1; D gene unclear. Trimming left V 0 bases short and J 7 bases short, with 13 bases between. This CDR3 has 15 residues. Germline CDR1 and CDR2: SGHAT and FQNNGV. The CDR3 protein is CASSLEIAQRNEQFF. CDR3 in DNA: TGTGCCAGCAGCTTAGAAATCGCGCAGAGGAATGAGCAGTTCTTC.

The chain is built from TRBV19 and TRBJ2-3; 10 nucleotides line up with TRBD2. The CDR3 loop spans 17 amino acids. Germline values: CDR1 LNHDA, CDR2 SQIVND (reference sequence). J was trimmed by 6 bases and V by 5 bases; bases with no gene match: 14. CDR3 residues: CASSDYRSGRAPDTQYF. CDR3 sequence (DNA): TGTGCCAGTAGTGACTATCGAAGCGGGAGGGCCCCCGATACGCAGTATTTT.

The CDR3 region is CASSPGGANVLTF. The DNA for the CDR3 is TGTGCCAGCAGCCCCGGGGGGGCCAACGTCCTGACTTTC. The rearrangement links TRBV4-2 to TRBJ2-6; D is unresolved. This CDR3 is 13 amino acids long. V lost 4 bases and J 4 bases, leaving 5 bases between the germline ends. Germline V gives CDR1 LGHNA, CDR2 YNFKEQ.

The rearrangement joins TRBV6-2 or TRBV6-3 to TRBJ2-5; 8 bases match TRBD1. Germline lookup yields CDR1 MNHEY and CDR2 SVGEGT. This CDR3 is built from 15 residues. J was trimmed by 5 bases and V by 2 bases; bases with no gene match: 7. The DNA of the CDR3 is TGTGCCAGCAGTTACGGACAGGGAGTACGTGAGACCCAGTACTTC. Protein product: CASSYGQGVRETQYF.

The J gene is TRBJ2-1, the V gene TRBV19, with D unclear. V was cut by 5 bases and J by 5 bases, with 10 bases left in between. The germline V gene has CDR1 LNHDA and CDR2 SQIVND (reference sequence). The CDR3 loop spans 13 amino acids. For the CDR3, the DNA is TGTGCCAGTAGTCGCGACACTGACAATGAGCAGTTCTTC. This translates into CASSRDTDNEQFF.